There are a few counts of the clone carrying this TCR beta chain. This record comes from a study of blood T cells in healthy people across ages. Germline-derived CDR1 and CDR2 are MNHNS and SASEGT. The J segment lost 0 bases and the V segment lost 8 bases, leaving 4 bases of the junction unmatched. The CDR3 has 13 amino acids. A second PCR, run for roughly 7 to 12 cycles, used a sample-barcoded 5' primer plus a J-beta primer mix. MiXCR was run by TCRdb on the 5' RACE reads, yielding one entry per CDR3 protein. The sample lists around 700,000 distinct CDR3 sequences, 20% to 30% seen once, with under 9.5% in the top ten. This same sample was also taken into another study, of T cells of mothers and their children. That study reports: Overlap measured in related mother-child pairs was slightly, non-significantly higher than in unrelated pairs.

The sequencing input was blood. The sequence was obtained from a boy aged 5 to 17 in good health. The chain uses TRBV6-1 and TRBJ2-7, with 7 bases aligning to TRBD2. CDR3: CASGTINSYEQYF. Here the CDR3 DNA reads TGTGCCAGCGGGACTATAAACTCCTACGAGCAGTACTTC.